This T cell receptor beta chain was captured by sequencing in a study of graft-versus-host responses after intestinal transplantation. Study background: All recipients got anti-thymocyte globulin induction, then tacrolimus and steroids for approximately 3 years.

In the case of this clone: Its antigen is not known.

Sequencing used immunoSEQ multiplex PCR; TCRdb keeps in-frame clones, though not all of them. The sample lists 85,000 to 90,000 clones; 85% to 90% were seen once. Study-wide findings and caveats: Where graft-donor T cell macrochimerism was present, patients had high graft-versus-host to host-versus-graft clonal ratios in allografts.

Per the germline V gene, CDR1 is LNHDA and CDR2 is SQIVND (reference sequence). Trimming took 6 bases from V and 1 from J, leaving 10 bases between them. This CDR3 has 14 amino acids. The sample consisted of unstimulated CD4+ T cells sorted from spleen or lymph node cells, taken before intestinal transplant. The clonotype comes from a human donor who received an intestinal transplant. The chain carries TRBV19 and TRBJ1-3; the D gene is possibly TRBD1 (5 bases). The CDR3 bases are TGTGCCAGTAGGGTCAGGGCTTCTGGAAACACCATATATTTT. Protein sequence: CASRVRASGNTIYF. Variable domain in full (rest from reference TRBV19 and TRBJ1-3): DGGITQSPKYLFRKEGQNVTLSCEQNLNHDAMYWYRQDPGQGLRLIYYSQIVNDFQKGDIAEGYSVSREKKESFPLTVTSAQKNPTAFYLCASRVRASGNTIYFGEGSWLTVV.